Sequencing of this TCR beta chain was carried out in a study of cytomegalovirus exposure and HLA in healthy donors. Study information: About 79% of some 390 genotyped donors fell in the Caucasian-associated ancestry cluster.

CDR1 MNHEY and CDR2 SVGAGI come from the germline V gene. V gave up 2 bases and J gave up 3 bases, with 5 bases separating them. The CDR3 is made up of 13 amino acids. At the time of sampling, donors were nominally healthy, though unrecorded immune exposures were likely. The study ran its PCR with 60 Vbeta and 13 Jbeta primers. Some clones are missing from TCRdb's copy, which holds only in-frame ones; the method was immunoSEQ multiplex PCR. The sample lists roughly 140,000 clones; almost 85% were seen once. Study results and limitations: There were three CMV-associated chains whose specificity for CMV antigens was confirmed in vitro. The records held CMV serostatus as the only immune exposure information.

A note on this clone: Antigen: not known.

Sequenced: PBMCs. This chain connects TRBV6-5 to TRBJ1-5, with D unclear. The clonotype was recovered from a man aged 25 to 40 in good health and CMV-seropositive. The CDR3 reads CASSYEYNQPQHF. CDR3 nucleotide sequence: TGTGCCAGCAGTTACGAGTACAATCAGCCCCAGCATTTT.